Described below is a single T cell receptor beta chain sequence and its context. Its matching antigen is unknown. This sample is drawn from a study of cytomegalovirus exposure and HLA in healthy donors. Study results and caveats: The study flagged about 150 TCR beta chains as cytomegalovirus-associated.

The germline V gene has CDR1 MGHDK and CDR2 SYGVNS. The CDR3 sequence is 15 residues long. V was cut by 4 bases and J by 0 bases, with 10 bases left in between. The PCR made use of 60 Vbeta and 13 Jbeta primers. Clones were read by immunoSEQ multiplex PCR, and TCRdb kept only the in-frame ones, dropping some. The sample shows about 130,000 clones, roughly 8.3% of them seen only once. Specimen: PBMCs. The chain uses TRBV25-1 and TRBJ2-4, with D tentatively TRBD1 (6 bases). This clonotype was sampled from a man aged 35-49 years in good health and CMV-seronegative. The CDR3 protein is CASSVGDTAKNIQYF. For the CDR3, the DNA is TGTGCCAGCAGTGTCGGGGACACAGCCAAAAACATTCAGTACTTC.